The text below deals with one T cell receptor beta chain. What it recognizes is unknown. These data belong to a study of T cells in lung cancer brain metastases. Study summary: About 85% of the 20 patients had smoked, with a median of approximately 40 pack-years. Most patients, about 90% of the roughly 20, got no therapy between primary and metastasis resection.

Using immunoSEQ multiplex PCR, the repertoire was profiled, and TCRdb retains in-frame clones only, with some absent. The sample has about 2,900 clones; less than 90% are singletons. Study conclusions and caveats: Paired lesions shared few clones; most were lesion-specific (mean Morisita about 0.2).

Trimming shortened V by 4 bases and J by 4 bases, and 17 bases separated the two germline ends. CDR3 length: 16 residues. Germline V gene sequence: CDR1 SGHKS, CDR2 YYEKEE (reference sequence). This TCR was recovered from a woman in her sixties with non-small cell lung cancer. The sequenced sample consisted of tumor tissue from the primary lung tumor. V is TRBV5-5 and J is TRBJ2-2, with D maybe TRBD2 (6 bases). CDR3 bases: TGTGCCAGCAGCCCGACCCAGCTAGCGAGCACCGGGGAGCTGTTTTTT. It specifies CASSPTQLASTGELFF.